This record concerns one T cell receptor (beta chain) sequence. What it binds is not known. This sample stems from a study of OX40 agonist ivuxolimab in advanced cancers. The wider study: An agonistic human IgG2 monoclonal antibody against OX40 (CD134) was given. Three patients showed partial responses: one hepatocellular carcinoma and two cutaneous melanoma cases. Notes on the study in general: Near-lowest levels of clonal expansion characterized partial responders at 0.1-3.0 mg/kg.

CDR3 size: 15 residues. Germline values: CDR1 SGHTA, CDR2 FQGTGA. V was pared by 6 bases and J by 2 bases, with 14 bases between. The data were produced by immunoSEQ multiplex PCR, yet TCRdb's version contains in-frame clones alone and is incomplete. In the table there are tens of thousands of clones, over 75% of which are singletons. The sequence was collected from an adult with an advanced solid tumor such as melanoma, head and neck, liver or kidney cancer. The chain is built from TRBV7-3 and TRBJ2-1, with TRBD2 as a possible D gene (5 bases). Here the sequenced sample was CD4+ or CD8+ T cells sorted from blood, taken in a trial of the OX40 agonist ivuxolimab. The CDR3 bases are TGTGCCAGCAGTATAGCGTCGGGGACCTACAATGAGCAGTTCTTC. Amino acid sequence: CASSIASGTYNEQFF.